These 21 T cell receptor beta chains originate from one sample sequenced in a study of T cell responses to AZD1222 COVID-19 vaccine (dated by TCRdb to the early 2020s). Receptor amplification or capture employed the immunoSEQ multiplex PCR assay. The clones in this table, taken by TCRdb from immuneACCESS, are in-frame only. Not every clone is retained; where verified, under half of the shortfall comes from an unresolved V gene, and the cause of the rest is unknown. The sample table lists over 110,000 clones, 90% of them with a count of one. Jointly, the top ten make up 1.5% to 2% of the sample. This sample's time point label indicates: about 28 days (+/-7) after the second vaccine dose. The material sequenced was peripheral blood, taken 28 days after the second AZD1222 dose. These receptors came from an adult who received the AZD1222 COVID-19 vaccine.

This clone was observed a single time. The chain recombines TRBV7-9 with TRBJ2-2; D gene ambiguous. Trimming took off 2 bases at V and 7 bases at J, with 11 bases between the two ends. The CDR3 runs to 14 residues. Germline V gene data show CDR1 as SEHNR and CDR2 as FQNEAQ (reference sequence). In DNA form, the CDR3 reads TGTGCCAGCAGCTTAAACAGATTTCACGGGGAGCTGTTTTTT. Encoded protein: CASSLNRFHGELFF. The full variable domain, rest sourced from reference TRBV7-9 and TRBJ2-2, is DTGVSQNPRHKITKRGQNVTFRCDPISEHNRLYWYRQTLGQGPEFLTYFQNEAQLEKSRLLSDRFSAERPKGSFSTLEIQRTEQGDSAMYLCASSLNRFHGELFFGEGSRLTVL.

The V and J genes are TRBV2 and TRBJ2-1; tentatively, D is TRBD1 (6 bases). The CDR3 covers 13 residues. From germline, CDR1 is SNHLY and CDR2 FYNNEI. V lost 4 bases and J lost 9, with 13 bases in between. The CDR3 region is CASSVEIRGEQFF. The CDR3 DNA sequence: TGTGCCAGCAGTGTGGAGATCAGGGGTGAGCAGTTCTTC.

This clone was seen just once. The chain couples TRBV6-4 to TRBJ2-7; D could derive from TRBD1 or TRBD2 (6 bases each). The CDR3 spans 15 residues. V lost 11 bases and J 6 bases, leaving 26 bases between the germline ends. The germline gives CDR1 MRHNA, CDR2 SNTAGT. The CDR3 region is CAPSGTETGGREQYV. CDR3 DNA: TGTGCCCCCTCCGGGACGGAAACTGGGGGGCGCGAGCAGTACGTC.

V is TRBV5-4 and J is TRBJ1-2; a possible D gene is TRBD1 (5 bases). CDR1 and CDR2 from the germline V gene are SGHNT and YYREEE (reference sequence). Trimming removed 1 base from V and 9 bases from J, with 19 bases in between. This CDR3 spans 15 amino acids. Here the CDR3 reads CASSLSTGPGVSYTF. The CDR3, as DNA: TGTGCCAGCAGCTTGTCGACGGGGCCCGGTGTTAGCTACACCTTC.

V is TRBV6-4 and J is TRBJ1-2; D is uncertain. V was clipped by 0 bases and J by 4 bases, with 9 bases between them. The CDR3 is made up of 14 amino acids. In germline, CDR1 is MRHNA, CDR2 SNTAGT. CDR3 sequence: CASSDSRGSYGYTF. DNA of the CDR3: TGTGCCAGCAGTGACTCTCGAGGGAGCTATGGCTACACCTTC.

The chain joins TRBV20-1 to TRBJ1-1; unclear D gene. V dropped 5 bases and J dropped 5 bases, with 9 bases sitting between them. The CDR3 loop spans 11 amino acids. Germline-derived CDR1 and CDR2 are DFQATT and SNEGSKA (reference sequence). The CDR3 region has the DNA TGCAGTGCTTCGGACCCGACTGAAGCTTTCTTT. Protein product: CSASDPTEAFF.

The chain joins TRBV2 to TRBJ1-2; D is unclear. The V and J ends lost 3 bases and 2 bases respectively, with 7 bases between them. CDR1 is SNHLY and CDR2 is FYNNEI in the germline V gene. The CDR3 sequence is 13 residues long. The CDR3 DNA follows: TGTGCCAGCAGTGACGACGGGAACTATGGCTACACCTTC. Translation gives CASSDDGNYGYTF. The entire variable domain, with the rest obtained from reference TRBV2 and TRBJ1-2, is as follows: EPEVTQTPSHQVTQMGQEVILRCVPISNHLYFYWYRQILGQKVEFLVSFYNNEISEKSEIFDDQFSVERPDGSNFTLKIRSTKLEDSAMYFCASSDDGNYGYTFGSGTRLTVV.

This rearrangement joins TRBV9 to TRBJ1-1, with unresolved D. This CDR3 is built from 16 residues. V was pared by 0 bases and J by 0 bases, with 12 bases between. The germline V gene encodes CDR1 SGDLS and CDR2 YYNGEE. Here the CDR3 DNA reads TGTGCCAGCAGCGTAGATGGTAGGGTGATGAACACTGAAGCTTTCTTT. Its translation is CASSVDGRVMNTEAFF.

The chain carries TRBV7-9 and TRBJ1-1; 8 bases agree with TRBD1. There are 18 residues in the CDR3. Losses at the gene ends were 5 bases for V and 0 bases for J; bases not matched to a gene: 14. Germline V gene sequence: CDR1 SEHNR, CDR2 FQNEAQ (reference sequence). CDR3 protein: CASSTRTGRSSMNTEAFF. The CDR3 coding sequence is TGTGCCAGCAGCACCAGGACAGGGAGGAGCTCGATGAACACTGAAGCTTTCTTT.

The chain carries TRBV7-2 and TRBJ2-3; TRBD2 aligns across 13 bases. The J segment lost 3 bases and the V segment lost 3 bases, leaving 6 bases of the junction unmatched. CDR1 and CDR2 (germline): SGHTA, FQGNSA. CDR3 length: 17 amino acids. The CDR3 sequence is CASSLTSGGPITDTQYF. The CDR3 region has the DNA TGTGCCAGCAGCTTGACTAGCGGGGGGCCCATTACAGATACGCAGTATTTT. The variable domain in full, with the rest retrieved from reference TRBV7-2 and TRBJ2-3, is GAGVSQSPSNKVTEKGKDVELRCDPISGHTALYWYRQSLGQGLEFLIYFQGNSAPDKSGLPSDRFSAERTGGSVSTLTIQRTQQEDSAVYLCASSLTSGGPITDTQYFGPGTRLTVL.

This chain connects TRBV11-2 to TRBJ1-1; 9 bases map to TRBD1. This CDR3 region has 16 residues. After removal of 5 bases from V and 1 base from J, the junction contained 8 bases not matched to a gene. Germline-derived CDR1 and CDR2 are SGHAT and FQNNGV. DNA of the CDR3: TGTGCCAGCAGCATCTACCCGGGACAGGGGAACACTGAAGCTTTCTTT. Its translation: CASSIYPGQGNTEAFF.

CDR3 region: CSGGLAQETQYF. The CDR3 nucleotides are TGCAGCGGGGGACTAGCGCAAGAGACCCAGTACTTC. The V and J genes are TRBV29-1 and TRBJ2-5; 10 bases agree with TRBD2. V shed 7 bases and J 2 bases; nucleotides not matched to a gene: 1. The germline V gene has CDR1 SQVTM and CDR2 ANQGSEA. The CDR3 is made up of 12 amino acids.

The CDR3 spells CSVERTGAFEQFF. The CDR3, as DNA: TGCAGCGTTGAGAGGACAGGGGCTTTTGAGCAGTTCTTC. The chain uses TRBV29-1 and TRBJ2-1, with 9 nucleotides matching TRBD1. Germline V gene sequence: CDR1 SQVTM, CDR2 ANQGSEA. The trim removed 3 bases at V and 9 bases at J, leaving 6 bases unmatched. This CDR3 comprises 13 residues.

The V gene is TRBV4-3, the J gene TRBJ1-2, with D perhaps matching TRBD1 (6 bases). Trimming took off 0 bases at V and 3 bases at J, with 8 bases between the two ends. Germline V lookup: CDR1 LGHNA, CDR2 YSLEER. CDR3 length: 14 amino acids. CDR3: CASSQEEGDYGYTF. Written as DNA, the CDR3 is TGCGCCAGCAGCCAAGAGGAGGGGGACTATGGCTACACCTTC.

This chain connects TRBV10-3 to TRBJ2-5; TRBD2 matches at 11 bases. CDR1 is ENHRY, CDR2 SYGVKD, per germline. CDR3 length: 15 residues. The V gene end was trimmed by 3 bases and the J gene end by 2 bases; junction bases not matched to a gene: 2. CDR3 region: CAISEIAGGQETQYF. For the CDR3, the DNA is TGTGCCATCAGTGAAATAGCGGGGGGGCAAGAGACCCAGTACTTC.

The chain has TRBV7-3 and TRBJ1-1, with D unclear. Per the germline V gene, CDR1 is SGHTA and CDR2 is FQGTGA. The ends were cut back, 6 bases at V and 0 bases at J, with 8 bases in the middle. This CDR3 has 13 amino acids. The CDR3 spells CASRKAMNTEAFF. CDR3 in DNA: TGTGCCAGCAGGAAAGCGATGAACACTGAAGCTTTCTTT.

The gene calls are TRBV6-5 and TRBJ1-5; D remains ambiguous. Germline V CDR1 and CDR2: MNHEY, SVGAGI. The CDR3 extends over 14 amino acids. Trimming took off 7 bases at V and 0 bases at J, with 10 bases between the two ends. The CDR3 sequence: CASTNLDSNQPQHF. CDR3 nucleotides: TGTGCCAGCACTAATCTCGATAGCAATCAGCCCCAGCATTTT.

The chain combines TRBV15 with TRBJ1-2, with no clear D. Per the germline V gene, CDR1 is LNHNV and CDR2 is YYDKDF (reference sequence). The ends were cut back, 5 bases at V and 2 bases at J, with 6 bases in the middle. The CDR3 is 12 residues long. CDR3 nucleotides: TGTGCCACCAGCGAGGCAAACTATGGCTACACCTTC. Its protein is CATSEANYGYTF.

This chain links TRBV18 with TRBJ1-6; D remains ambiguous. V lost 0 bases to trimming and J lost 9 bases, with 9 bases between them. Germline CDR1 KGHSH, CDR2 LQKENI. The CDR3 covers 14 residues. As DNA, the CDR3 is TGTGCCAGCTCACCACCGTCAGTGGGTTCACCCCTCCACTTT. This encodes CASSPPSVGSPLHF.

J is TRBJ1-6 and V is TRBV30; D is ambiguous. The ends were cut back, 4 bases at V and 10 bases at J, with 17 bases in the middle. This CDR3 is built from 14 residues. Germline V gives CDR1 GTSNPN, CDR2 SVGIG (reference sequence). The CDR3 nucleotides are TGTGCCTGGACCCAAACGGGGTGGTCCTCACCCCTCCACTTT. Its protein product is CAWTQTGWSSPLHF.

V is TRBV30 and J is TRBJ2-5; perhaps TRBD1 as D (5 bases). Trimming removed 6 bases at V and 5 bases at J, with 22 bases between. Germline V lookup: CDR1 GTSNPN, CDR2 SVGIG (reference sequence). The CDR3 runs to 15 residues. The DNA of the CDR3 is TGTGCCTGCCAAGCTGGACGCAGGGTAGAGGAGACCCAGTACTTC. Its protein is CACQAGRRVEETQYF.